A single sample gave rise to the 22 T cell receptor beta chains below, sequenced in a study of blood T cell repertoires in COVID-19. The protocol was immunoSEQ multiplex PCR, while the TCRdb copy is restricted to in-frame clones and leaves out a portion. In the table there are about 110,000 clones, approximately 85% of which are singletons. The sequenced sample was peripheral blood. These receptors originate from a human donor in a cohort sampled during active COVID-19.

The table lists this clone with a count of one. The CDR3 loop reads CASSQDSRPSAGSTDTQYF. In DNA form, the CDR3 reads TGTGCCAGCAGCCAAGATTCTCGGCCGTCAGCGGGGAGCACAGATACGCAGTATTTT. The chain couples TRBV14 to TRBJ2-3; the match to TRBD2 covers 7 bases. Trimming removed 0 bases from V and 0 bases from J; junction bases left unmatched: 12. CDR3 size: 19 residues. Germline V lookup: CDR1 SGHDN, CDR2 FVKESK.

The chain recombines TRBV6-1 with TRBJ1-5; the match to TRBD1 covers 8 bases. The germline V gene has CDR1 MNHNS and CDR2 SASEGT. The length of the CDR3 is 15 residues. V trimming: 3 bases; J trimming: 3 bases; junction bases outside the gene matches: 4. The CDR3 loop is CASSEDRAINQPQHF. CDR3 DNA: TGTGCCAGCAGTGAGGACAGGGCGATCAATCAGCCCCAGCATTTT.

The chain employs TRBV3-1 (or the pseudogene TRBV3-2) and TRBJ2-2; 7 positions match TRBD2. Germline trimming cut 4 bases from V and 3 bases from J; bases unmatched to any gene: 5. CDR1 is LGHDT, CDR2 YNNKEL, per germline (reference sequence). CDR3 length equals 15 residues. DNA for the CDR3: TGTGCCAGCAGCCCCGGAAGCGGGGACACCGGGGAGCTGTTTTTT. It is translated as CASSPGSGDTGELFF.

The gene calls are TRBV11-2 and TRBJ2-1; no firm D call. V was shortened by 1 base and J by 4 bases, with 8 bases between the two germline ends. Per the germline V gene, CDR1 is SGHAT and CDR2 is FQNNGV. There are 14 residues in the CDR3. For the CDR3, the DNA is TGTGCCAGCAGCTTAGGCCAGTTGTACAATGAGCAGTTCTTC. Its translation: CASSLGQLYNEQFF.

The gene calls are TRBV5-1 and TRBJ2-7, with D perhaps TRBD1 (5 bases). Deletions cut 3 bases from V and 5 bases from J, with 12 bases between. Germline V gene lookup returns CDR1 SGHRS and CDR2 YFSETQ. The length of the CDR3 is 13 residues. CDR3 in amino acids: CASSSQGINEQYF. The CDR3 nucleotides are TGCGCCAGCAGCTCGCAGGGAATCAACGAGCAGTACTTC.

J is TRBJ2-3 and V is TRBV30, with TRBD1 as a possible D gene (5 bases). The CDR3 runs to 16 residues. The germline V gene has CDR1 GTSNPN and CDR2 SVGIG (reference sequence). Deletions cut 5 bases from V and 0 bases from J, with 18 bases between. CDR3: CAWGAPRGRSTDTQYF. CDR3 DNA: TGTGCCTGGGGGGCCCCTAGGGGCCGTAGCACAGATACGCAGTATTTT.

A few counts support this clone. CDR3 region: CASSLRLAGAADTQYF. The CDR3 DNA is TGTGCCAGCAGTCTTCGCCTAGCGGGGGCCGCCGATACGCAGTATTTT. The chain combines TRBV27 with TRBJ2-3; 10 nucleotides line up with TRBD2. In germline, CDR1 is MNHEY, CDR2 SMNVEV (reference sequence). The CDR3 sequence is 16 residues long. The junction had 11 bases not matched to a gene; V was cut back by 5 bases and J by 6 bases.

The CDR3 sequence: CATSAQTSGSLDTQYF. CDR3 DNA sequence: TGTGCCACCAGTGCCCAGACTAGCGGGAGTTTAGATACGCAGTATTTT. V is TRBV24-1 and J is TRBJ2-3, with 12 nucleotides matching TRBD2. V lost 5 bases and J lost 5; bases outside the gene matches: 7. The V gene's germline CDR1 is KGHDR and CDR2 SFDVKD. There are 16 residues in the CDR3.

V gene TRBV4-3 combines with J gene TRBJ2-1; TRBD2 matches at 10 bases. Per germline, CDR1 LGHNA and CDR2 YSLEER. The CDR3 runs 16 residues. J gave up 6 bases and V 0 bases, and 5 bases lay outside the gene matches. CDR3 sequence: CASSQEIAGGTNEQFF. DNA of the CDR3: TGCGCCAGCAGCCAAGAAATAGCGGGGGGCACCAATGAGCAGTTCTTC.

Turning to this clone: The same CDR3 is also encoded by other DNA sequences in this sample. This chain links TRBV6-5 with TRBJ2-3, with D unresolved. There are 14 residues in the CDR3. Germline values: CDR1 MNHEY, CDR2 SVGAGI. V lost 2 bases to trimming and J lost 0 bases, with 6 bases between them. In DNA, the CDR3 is TGTGCCAGCAGTTACCTTGCGAGCACAGATACGCAGTATTTT. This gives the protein CASSYLASTDTQYF.

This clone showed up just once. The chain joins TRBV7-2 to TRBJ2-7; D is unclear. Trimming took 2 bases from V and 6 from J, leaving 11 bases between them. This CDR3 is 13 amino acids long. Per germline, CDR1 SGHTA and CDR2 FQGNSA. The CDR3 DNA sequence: TGTGCCAGCAGCTTAAGTTTCGGAGTCGAGCAGTACTTC. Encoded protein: CASSLSFGVEQYF.

In DNA form, the CDR3 reads TGCGCCAGCAGCCAAGGGCCAGGGGGGTACTATGGCTACACCTTC. It translates to CASSQGPGGYYGYTF. V usage is TRBV4-1 and J usage is TRBJ1-2, with TRBD1 matching over 7 bases. The CDR3 is made up of 15 amino acids. Trimming removed 1 base from V and 3 bases from J; junction bases left unmatched: 5. Germline lookup yields CDR1 MGHRA and CDR2 YSYEKL.

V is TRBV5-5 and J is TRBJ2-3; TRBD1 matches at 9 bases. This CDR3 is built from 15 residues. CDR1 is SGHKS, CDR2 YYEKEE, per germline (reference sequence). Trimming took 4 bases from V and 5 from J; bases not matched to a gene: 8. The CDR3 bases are TGTGCCAGCAGCCCGTACAGGGGGCAGGGAGATACGCAGTATTTT. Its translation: CASSPYRGQGDTQYF.

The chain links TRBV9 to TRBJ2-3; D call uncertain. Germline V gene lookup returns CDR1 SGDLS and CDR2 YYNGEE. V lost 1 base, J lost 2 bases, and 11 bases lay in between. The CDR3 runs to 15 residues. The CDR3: CASSVRHLHTDTQYF. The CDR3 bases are TGTGCCAGCAGCGTAAGACACCTTCACACAGATACGCAGTATTTT. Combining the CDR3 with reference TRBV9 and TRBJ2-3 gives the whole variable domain DSGVTQTPKHLITATGQRVTLRCSPRSGDLSVYWYQQSLDQGLQFLIQYYNGEERAKGNILERFSAQQFPDLHSELNLSSLELGDSALYFCASSVRHLHTDTQYFGPGTRLTVL.

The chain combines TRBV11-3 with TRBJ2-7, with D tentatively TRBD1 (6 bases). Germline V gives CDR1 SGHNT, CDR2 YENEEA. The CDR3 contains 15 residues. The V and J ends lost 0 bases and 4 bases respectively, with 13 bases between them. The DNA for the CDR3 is TGTGCCAGCAGCTTAGAACCCACAGGGAGTTACGAGCAGTACTTC. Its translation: CASSLEPTGSYEQYF.

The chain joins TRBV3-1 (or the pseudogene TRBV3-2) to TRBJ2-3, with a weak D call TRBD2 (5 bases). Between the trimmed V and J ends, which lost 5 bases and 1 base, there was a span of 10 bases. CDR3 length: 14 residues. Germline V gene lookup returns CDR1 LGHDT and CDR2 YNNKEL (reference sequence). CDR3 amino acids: CASSAGFRTDTQYF. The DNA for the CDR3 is TGTGCCAGCAGCGCGGGTTTCCGCACAGATACGCAGTATTTT.

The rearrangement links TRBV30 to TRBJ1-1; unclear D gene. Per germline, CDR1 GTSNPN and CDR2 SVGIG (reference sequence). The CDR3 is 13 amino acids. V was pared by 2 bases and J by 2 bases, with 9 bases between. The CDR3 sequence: CAWSTAGNTEAFF. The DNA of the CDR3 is TGTGCCTGGAGTACCGCTGGCAACACTGAAGCTTTCTTT.

The chain's CDR3 is CSVPGTSFYNEQFF. The DNA of the CDR3 is TGCAGCGTCCCCGGGACTAGCTTTTACAATGAGCAGTTCTTC. V gene TRBV29-1 combines with J gene TRBJ2-1, with 9 positions matching TRBD2. Trimming took 6 bases from V and 4 from J; bases not matched to a gene: 7. The CDR3 length is 14 residues. The germline V gene has CDR1 SQVTM and CDR2 ANQGSEA.

CDR3 DNA: TGTGCCAGCAGCCAAGGGGCTAGCGGCTACGAGCAGTACTTC. Amino acids: CASSQGASGYEQYF. The chain combines TRBV3-1 (or the pseudogene TRBV3-2) with TRBJ2-7, with 7 nucleotides matching TRBD2. The CDR3 runs 14 residues. J was trimmed by 3 bases and V by 1 base; bases with no gene match: 3. Germline V gives CDR1 LGHDT, CDR2 YNNKEL (reference sequence).

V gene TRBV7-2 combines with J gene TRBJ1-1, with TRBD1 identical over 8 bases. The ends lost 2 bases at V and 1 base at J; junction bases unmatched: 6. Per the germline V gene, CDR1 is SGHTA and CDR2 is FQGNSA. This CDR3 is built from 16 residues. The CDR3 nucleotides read TGTGCCAGCAGCTTATCAGGGGGCCTCACGAACACTGAAGCTTTCTTT. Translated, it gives CASSLSGGLTNTEAFF.

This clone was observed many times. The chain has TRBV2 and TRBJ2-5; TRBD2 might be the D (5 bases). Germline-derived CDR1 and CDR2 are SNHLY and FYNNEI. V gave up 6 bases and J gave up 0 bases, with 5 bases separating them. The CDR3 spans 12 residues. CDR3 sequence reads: CASRGDQETQYF. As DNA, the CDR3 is TGTGCCAGCAGGGGAGACCAAGAGACCCAGTACTTC.

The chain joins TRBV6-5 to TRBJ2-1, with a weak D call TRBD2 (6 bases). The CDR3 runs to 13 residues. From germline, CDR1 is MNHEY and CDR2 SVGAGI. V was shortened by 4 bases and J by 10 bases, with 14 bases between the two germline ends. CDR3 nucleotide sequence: TGTGCCAGCAGTTCCCCCGGGACTCAGGAGCAGTTCTTC. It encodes CASSSPGTQEQFF.